What follows are 22 T cell receptor beta chains derived from one specimen sequenced in a study of technical replicates of blood from several donors. Assay: immunoSEQ multiplex PCR; the TCRdb copy retains only in-frame clones and omits some. This table holds nearly 90,000 clones, around 95% found once. The material sequenced was T cells isolated from PBMCs. Source of these receptors: a human donor in good health.

The chain has TRBV30 and TRBJ2-1, with D perhaps TRBD2 (5 bases). This CDR3 comprises 15 residues. CDR1 is GTSNPN and CDR2 is SVGIG in the germline V gene (reference sequence). V dropped 4 bases and J dropped 0 bases, with 13 bases sitting between them. The CDR3 sequence: CAWTLGRSSYNEQFF. The CDR3, as DNA: TGTGCCTGGACCCTAGGGAGAAGCTCCTACAATGAGCAGTTCTTC. Using reference TRBV30 and TRBJ2-1 for the parts outside the CDR3, the full variable domain is SQTIHQWPATLVQPVGSPLSLECTVEGTSNPNLYWYRQAAGRGLQLLFYSVGIGQISSEVPQNLSASRPQDRQFILSSKKLLLSDSGFYLCAWTLGRSSYNEQFFGPGTRLTVL.

The CDR3 spells CASSLKGFGLNEKLFF. CDR3 nucleotide sequence: TGTGCCAGCAGTTTAAAGGGGTTTGGGTTGAATGAAAAACTGTTTTTT. This rearrangement joins TRBV27 to TRBJ1-4, with D perhaps matching TRBD1 (5 bases). Deletions cut 2 bases from V and 5 bases from J, with 15 bases between. The CDR3 contains 16 residues. Germline assignment: CDR1 MNHEY and CDR2 SMNVEV (reference sequence).

The chain links TRBV6-1 to TRBJ2-1, with 11 bases lining up with TRBD2. Germline-derived CDR1 and CDR2 are MNHNS and SASEGT. V lost 4 bases and J lost 8; bases outside the gene matches: 4. The CDR3 is 14 amino acids. CDR3 nucleotides: TGTGCCAGCAGTGGACTAGCGGGGAGGCATGAGCAGTTCTTC. It encodes CASSGLAGRHEQFF.

The chain is built from TRBV25-1 and TRBJ2-7; possible D gene TRBD1, 5 bases. The CDR3 loop spans 15 amino acids. Trimming removed 2 bases from V and 3 bases from J, with 14 bases in between. CDR1 MGHDK and CDR2 SYGVNS come from the germline V gene. CDR3 nucleotides: TGTGCCAGCAGTGAAGTAAGGCAGGGCTTCTACGAGCAGTACTTC. It specifies CASSEVRQGFYEQYF.

J is TRBJ1-2 and V is TRBV6-4, with D perhaps TRBD1 (6 bases). V gave up 11 bases and J gave up 3 bases, with 25 bases separating them. The germline V gene encodes CDR1 MRHNA and CDR2 SNTAGT. The CDR3 is 16 amino acids. The CDR3 sequence: CAAHGGPRPNYYGYTF. Written as DNA, the CDR3 is TGTGCCGCACACGGGGGGCCCCGACCTAATTACTATGGCTACACCTTC.

The genes are TRBV6-5 and TRBJ2-7, with D unresolved. The V gene lost 0 bases and the J gene lost 1 base, with 10 bases spanning the gap. The CDR3 has 15 amino acids. Germline V gene sequence: CDR1 MNHEY, CDR2 SVGAGI. The CDR3 sequence is CASSYSLGASYEQYF. The CDR3 region has the DNA TGTGCCAGCAGTTACTCGCTCGGAGCTTCCTACGAGCAGTACTTC.

The V call is TRBV5-8, the J call TRBJ2-7; 13 bases are a match to TRBD2. Germline V lookup: CDR1 SGHTS, CDR2 YDEGEE. This CDR3 spans 15 amino acids. V shed 2 bases and J 5 bases; nucleotides not matched to a gene: 4. As DNA, the CDR3 is TGTGCCAGCAGCTTAAGGACTAGCGGGAGCCACGAGCAGTACTTC. This translates into CASSLRTSGSHEQYF.

V is TRBV4-1 and J is TRBJ2-7; TRBD2 might be the D (5 bases). V was cut by 0 bases and J by 2 bases, with 11 bases left in between. The CDR3 runs to 15 residues. Per germline, CDR1 MGHRA and CDR2 YSYEKL. Here the CDR3 DNA reads TGCGCCAGCAGCCAAGAGCCCCGGGAAACCTACGAGCAGTACTTC. Translated: CASSQEPRETYEQYF.

V gene TRBV7-2 combines with J gene TRBJ1-3; D is possibly TRBD1 (6 bases). Looked up from germline, CDR1 is SGHTA and CDR2 is FQGNSA. The V end was cut by 5 bases, the J end by 4 bases, with 12 bases between. CDR3 size: 14 residues. The CDR3 region is CASSTKTGGNTIYF. The CDR3 DNA reads as TGTGCCAGCAGCACCAAGACAGGAGGAAACACCATATATTTT.

V gene TRBV5-6 combines with J gene TRBJ1-6, with D possibly being TRBD1 (6 bases). The CDR3 extends over 14 amino acids. Germline V CDR1 and CDR2: SGHDT, YYEEEE. Between the trimmed V and J ends, which lost 3 bases and 10 bases, there was a span of 14 bases. This CDR3 reads CASSSDTGNSPLHF. CDR3 in DNA: TGTGCCAGCAGCTCGGACACAGGGAACTCACCCCTCCACTTT.

For the CDR3, the DNA is TGTGCCAGCAGTGAAGCGCTTCGAAGCGGGAGGGCCGGAAACATTCAGTACTTC. It specifies CASSEALRSGRAGNIQYF. The chain combines TRBV6-1 with TRBJ2-4, with TRBD2 identical over 10 bases. Germline CDR1 MNHNS, CDR2 SASEGT. CDR3 size: 18 residues. The ends lost 0 bases at V and 6 bases at J; junction bases unmatched: 11.

The chain links TRBV27 to TRBJ1-5, with TRBD1 identical over 7 bases. The CDR3 is made up of 16 amino acids. V shed 3 bases, J shed 0 bases, and the junction held 5 bases outside the gene matches. Germline V CDR1 and CDR2: MNHEY, SMNVEV (reference sequence). CDR3 sequence reads: CASSFTGDGSNQPQHF. CDR3 sequence (DNA): TGTGCCAGCAGTTTCACAGGGGACGGTAGCAATCAGCCCCAGCATTTT.

The chain has TRBV6-5 and TRBJ2-7; 7 nucleotides match TRBD1. The germline gives CDR1 MNHEY, CDR2 SVGAGI. The CDR3 is 12 amino acids. V was clipped by 7 bases and J by 5 bases; unmatched bases: 5. CDR3 sequence (DNA): TGTGCCAGCAAGACAGGGATAAACGAGCAGTACTTC. Its translation is CASKTGINEQYF.

The V gene is TRBV29-1, the J gene TRBJ2-3; 8 bases are shared with TRBD1. This CDR3 region has 12 residues. Germline V gene lookup returns CDR1 SQVTM and CDR2 ANQGSEA. The J segment lost 4 bases and the V segment lost 6 bases, leaving 3 bases of the junction unmatched. Here the CDR3 DNA reads TGCAGCGTCTCACAGGGGGCAGATACGCAGTATTTT. Residues: CSVSQGADTQYF.

The chain is built from TRBV7-2 and TRBJ2-3; 8 bases match TRBD1. This CDR3 comprises 17 residues. The V segment lost 3 bases and the J segment 2 bases; nucleotides outside the gene matches: 10. The germline CDR1 and CDR2 sequences are SGHTA and FQGNSA. The CDR3 DNA follows: TGTGCCAGCAGCTTTGTTGAGTCGGGACAGGTCACAGATACGCAGTATTTT. Its protein is CASSFVESGQVTDTQYF. The full variable domain, its missing parts supplied by reference TRBV7-2 and TRBJ2-3, is GAGVSQSPSNKVTEKGKDVELRCDPISGHTALYWYRQSLGQGLEFLIYFQGNSAPDKSGLPSDRFSAERTGGSVSTLTIQRTQQEDSAVYLCASSFVESGQVTDTQYFGPGTRLTVL.

The rearrangement links TRBV2 to TRBJ1-4, with 9 bases identical to TRBD1. The CDR3 covers 14 residues. Germline V lookup: CDR1 SNHLY, CDR2 FYNNEI. The V gene end was trimmed by 6 bases and the J gene end by 10 bases; junction bases not matched to a gene: 9. CDR3 nucleotides: TGTGCCAGCAGCGGACAGGGGCTTTTCAGAAAACTGTTTTTT. It encodes CASSGQGLFRKLFF.

The chain links TRBV29-1 to TRBJ1-2, with D possibly matching TRBD1 (6 bases). This CDR3 spans 11 amino acids. Trimming removed 2 bases from V and 8 bases from J, with 9 bases in between. Germline-derived CDR1 and CDR2 are SQVTM and ANQGSEA. CDR3 region: CSVETGSGYTF. In DNA, the CDR3 is TGCAGCGTTGAAACAGGGAGCGGCTACACCTTC.

This chain joins TRBV29-1 and TRBJ2-1; 9 nucleotides agree with TRBD2. The CDR3 runs to 15 residues. J was trimmed by 4 bases and V by 5 bases; bases with no gene match: 9. The V gene's germline CDR1 is SQVTM and CDR2 ANQGSEA. The CDR3 region has the DNA TGCAGCGTTCCTACCCTAGCGGGACTATACAATGAGCAGTTCTTC. This sequence encodes CSVPTLAGLYNEQFF.

This chain's CDR3 is CASSLAGGPYEQYF. CDR3 in DNA: TGTGCCAGCAGCCTAGCGGGAGGGCCTTACGAGCAGTACTTC. The gene calls are TRBV11-2 and TRBJ2-7; the match to TRBD2 covers 12 bases. Trimming removed 5 bases from V and 4 bases from J; junction bases left unmatched: 3. There are 14 residues in the CDR3. CDR1 is SGHAT and CDR2 is FQNNGV in the germline V gene.

The chain carries TRBV5-1 and TRBJ2-2; D is perhaps TRBD2 (6 bases). V was trimmed by 0 bases and J by 5 bases, leaving 11 bases between them. The CDR3 is made up of 15 amino acids. Germline V CDR1 and CDR2: SGHRS, YFSETQ. CDR3 protein: CASSLATSPTGELFF. CDR3 coding DNA: TGCGCCAGCAGCTTGGCAACTAGCCCTACCGGGGAGCTGTTTTTT.

The rearrangement joins TRBV4-2 to TRBJ2-7; D possibly corresponds to TRBD2 (5 bases). V lost 1 base, J lost 5 bases, and 6 bases lay in between. The CDR3 covers 12 residues. CDR1 is LGHNA and CDR2 is YNFKEQ in the germline V gene. The CDR3 coding sequence is TGTGCCAGCAGCCAAGCCGGGGACGAGCAGTACTTC. Translated, it gives CASSQAGDEQYF.

The gene calls are TRBV27 and TRBJ2-3; 8 nucleotides agree with TRBD2. Unmatched junction bases numbered 12, after V lost 6 bases and J lost 1 base. CDR1 and CDR2 (germline): MNHEY, SMNVEV (reference sequence). This CDR3 is built from 17 residues. CDR3 bases: TGTGCCAGCAGGACCCTAGGAAGCGGGAGAGGCACAGATACGCAGTATTTT. Amino acids: CASRTLGSGRGTDTQYF.